Following are 15 T cell receptor beta chains from one sample sequenced in a study of blood T cell repertoires in COVID-19. Here immunoSEQ multiplex PCR was the method, and the copy in TCRdb shows in-frame clones only, minus some. The sample records around 230,000 clones, 83% being singletons. Sequenced input: peripheral blood. The receptor set was obtained from a middle-aged woman with active or convalescent COVID-19.

Only one count was recorded for this clone. Here the CDR3 reads CASSLDGTSGRQDTQYF. Here the CDR3 DNA reads TGCGCCAGCAGCTTGGATGGGACTAGCGGGAGACAAGATACGCAGTATTTT. The J gene is TRBJ2-3, the V gene TRBV5-1; 14 bases match TRBD2. Per germline, CDR1 SGHRS and CDR2 YFSETQ. The CDR3 contains 17 residues. V lost 0 bases and J lost 5; bases outside the gene matches: 5.

The chain has TRBV6-1 and TRBJ2-7; weak D call: TRBD1 (6 bases). The CDR3 spans 15 residues. The germline V gene encodes CDR1 MNHNS and CDR2 SASEGT. V dropped 1 base and J dropped 2 bases, with 12 bases sitting between them. CDR3 loop: CASSEEGTTPYEQYF. The CDR3 bases are TGTGCCAGCAGTGAAGAGGGGACAACTCCCTACGAGCAGTACTTC.

The genes are TRBV9 and TRBJ2-3; 7 bases are a match to TRBD2. V shed 0 bases, J shed 1 base, and the junction held 2 bases outside the gene matches. CDR1 SGDLS and CDR2 YYNGEE come from the germline V gene. The CDR3 is made up of 15 amino acids. This chain's CDR3 is CASSVGSGGTDTQYF. CDR3 coding DNA: TGTGCCAGCAGCGTAGGAAGCGGGGGCACAGATACGCAGTATTTT. Using reference TRBV9 and TRBJ2-3 for the parts outside the CDR3, the full variable domain is DSGVTQTPKHLITATGQRVTLRCSPRSGDLSVYWYQQSLDQGLQFLIQYYNGEERAKGNILERFSAQQFPDLHSELNLSSLELGDSALYFCASSVGSGGTDTQYFGPGTRLTVL.

This CDR3 is CASSRGGPHTGELFF. The CDR3 bases are TGTGCCAGTAGTCGCGGGGGGCCCCACACCGGGGAGCTGTTTTTT. This chain uses TRBV19 with TRBJ2-2; 8 bases map to TRBD2. The CDR3 runs to 15 residues. The trim removed 5 bases at V and 3 bases at J, leaving 5 bases unmatched. Germline V lookup: CDR1 LNHDA, CDR2 SQIVND (reference sequence).

This clone was recorded a few times. This chain joins TRBV7-3 and TRBJ1-2; possible D gene TRBD1, 5 bases. The CDR3 loop spans 14 amino acids. Germline assignment: CDR1 SGHTA and CDR2 FQGTGA. Trimming took off 2 bases at V and 2 bases at J, with 9 bases between the two ends. CDR3 amino acids: CASSLSQANYGYTF. The CDR3, as DNA: TGTGCCAGCAGCTTATCACAGGCCAACTATGGCTACACCTTC.

The rearrangement links TRBV28 to TRBJ1-6; D might be TRBD1 (6 bases). This CDR3 region has 13 residues. V lost 8 bases and J lost 3, with 8 bases in between. CDR1 is MDHEN, CDR2 SYDVKM, per germline. CDR3 DNA: TGTGCCAGCCAGGGGCTCTATAATTCACCCCTCCACTTT. Protein sequence: CASQGLYNSPLHF. The variable domain in full, with the rest retrieved from reference TRBV28 and TRBJ1-6, is DVKVTQSSRYLVKRTGEKVFLECVQDMDHENMFWYRQDPGLGLRLIYFSYDVKMKEKGDIPEGYSVSREKKERFSLILESASTNQTSMYLCASQGLYNSPLHFGNGTRLTVT.

The gene calls are TRBV19 and TRBJ2-5, with no clear D. Between the trimmed V and J ends, which lost 0 bases and 5 bases, there was a span of 10 bases. The germline V gene encodes CDR1 LNHDA and CDR2 SQIVND (reference sequence). The CDR3 extends over 14 amino acids. The CDR3 loop reads CASSIDPSVETQYF. In DNA form, the CDR3 reads TGTGCCAGTAGTATAGATCCGTCGGTGGAGACCCAGTACTTC.

This rearrangement joins TRBV3-1 (or the pseudogene TRBV3-2) to TRBJ2-3; 12 bases agree with TRBD2. CDR3 length equals 16 residues. Trimming took 3 bases from V and 6 from J; bases not matched to a gene: 7. CDR1 is LGHDT, CDR2 YNNKEL, per germline (reference sequence). CDR3 sequence: CASSHRLAGGPDTQYF. In nucleotides, the CDR3 is TGTGCCAGCAGCCACCGGCTAGCGGGGGGGCCGGATACGCAGTATTTT.

The chain carries TRBV28 and TRBJ2-5; weak D call: TRBD2 (5 bases). CDR1 is MDHEN and CDR2 is SYDVKM in the germline V gene. CDR3 length: 15 amino acids. Trimming took off 3 bases at V and 2 bases at J, with 13 bases between the two ends. CDR3 sequence: CASSFGIRGQETQYF. The CDR3, as DNA: TGTGCCAGCAGTTTCGGTATCCGGGGACAAGAGACCCAGTACTTC.

As regards this clone: This may be a read error, as it is one base from a much larger clone. The chain links TRBV27 to TRBJ2-7; 7 bases agree with TRBD2. CDR3 length: 15 residues. Germline CDR1 is MNHEY and CDR2 is SMNVEV (reference sequence). This CDR3 reads CVSSYTSDGFYEQYF. As DNA, the CDR3 is TGTGTCAGCAGTTATACTAGCGATGGGTTCTACGAGCAGTACTTC.

This clone was observed once. V usage is TRBV7-2 and J usage is TRBJ2-7; 12 bases agree with TRBD2. The CDR3 runs to 16 residues. Trimming took 2 bases from V and 4 from J; bases not matched to a gene: 6. From germline, CDR1 is SGHTA and CDR2 FQGNSA. CDR3 sequence: CASSLMSGTSGYEQYF. The CDR3 coding sequence is TGTGCCAGCAGCTTAATGTCGGGGACTAGCGGGTACGAGCAGTACTTC.

The genes are TRBV11-2 and TRBJ2-5; D is undetermined. Germline CDR1 SGHAT, CDR2 FQNNGV. This CDR3 is 14 amino acids long. V lost 7 bases and J lost 2, with 14 bases in between. DNA for the CDR3: TGTGCCAGCACCTTCATCGGAGATCAAGAGACCCAGTACTTC. Its protein product is CASTFIGDQETQYF.

In this sample, this clone turned up many times. The chain couples TRBV5-6 to TRBJ1-1; 7 bases agree with TRBD1. This CDR3 contains 15 residues. Germline V gene sequence: CDR1 SGHDT, CDR2 YYEEEE. Trimming took 0 bases from V and 4 from J; bases not matched to a gene: 6. The CDR3 nucleotides are TGTGCCAGCAGCTTGGCGGGCGCAGGGGGCACTGAAGCTTTCTTT. Translation: CASSLAGAGGTEAFF.

The chain combines TRBV7-9 with TRBJ1-1; 9 bases map to TRBD1. The V and J ends lost 5 bases and 4 bases, in that order; junction bases with no gene match: 8. The germline gives CDR1 SEHNR, CDR2 FQNEAQ (reference sequence). The CDR3 extends over 15 amino acids. The CDR3 is CASSRTGASGTEAFF. CDR3 nucleotide sequence: TGTGCCAGCAGCCGGACAGGGGCGTCAGGCACTGAAGCTTTCTTT.

V gene TRBV12-5 combines with J gene TRBJ2-1; TRBD1 is a possible D gene (6 bases). CDR1 and CDR2 (germline): LGHNT, FRNRAP. V gave up 1 base and J gave up 7 bases, with 11 bases separating them. The CDR3 spans 14 residues. CDR3 in DNA: TGTGCTAGTGGTTTGGGACTAACAGGGAATGAGCAGTTCTTC. It yields the protein CASGLGLTGNEQFF.